This TCR beta chain appears in the sequencing data of a study of blood T cell repertoires in COVID-19. Germline assignment: CDR1 LNHDA and CDR2 SQIVND (reference sequence). The CDR3 has 13 residues. Germline trimming cut 8 bases from V and 6 bases from J; bases unmatched to any gene: 4. During active infection, Seattle patients enrolled and were then monitored through disease. Authors' methods: Reference gene primer amplification gave nucleated cell count estimates. The assay was immunoSEQ multiplex PCR, and TCRdb's table has in-frame clones only and misses some. V and J calls plus clone size are reproduced from that table; the DNA served to infer D and trimming. The sample yields tens of thousands of clones, about nine tenths seen once. In this sample, this clone turned up once.

Sequencing input: peripheral blood. The rearrangement links TRBV19 to TRBJ1-6; 7 nucleotides align to TRBD1. This TCR came from a man aged 35 to 55 with COVID-19, enrolled during active disease. The CDR3 coding sequence is TGTGCCAGTCAGGGACAGATTAATTCACCCCTCCACTTT. Protein sequence: CASQGQINSPLHF. The full variable domain, in which reference TRBV19 and TRBJ1-6 provide the parts outside the CDR3, is DGGITQSPKYLFRKEGQNVTLSCEQNLNHDAMYWYRQDPGQGLRLIYYSQIVNDFQKGDIAEGYSVSREKKESFPLTVTSAQKNPTAFYLCASQGQINSPLHFGNGTRLTVT.